The TCR beta chain described here comes from a study of cytomegalovirus exposure and HLA in healthy donors. The overall study: Drawn from HLA-typed donors, about 85 million unique TCRs were held in an early data release.

About this clone itself: Its antigen is as yet unknown.

60 Vbeta and 13 Jbeta primers were used in PCR. Libraries were prepared by immunoSEQ multiplex PCR; TCRdb keeps only in-frame clonotypes and omits some of them. The data hold roughly 220,000 clones, with more than 60% observed a single time. General study results and limits: Sequencing had likely introduced a cluster of highly shared sequence variants as an artifact.

The CDR3 consists of 16 residues. Germline V gene lookup returns CDR1 SEHNR and CDR2 FQNEAQ (reference sequence). V was clipped by 5 bases and J by 7 bases, with 21 bases between them. Sequenced material: PBMCs. V and J are TRBV7-9 and TRBJ1-5; D is unresolved. The source is a woman between 25 and 40 years old in good health and CMV-seronegative. In DNA, the CDR3 is TGTGCCAGCAGCGTAACGCGGGCAGGAAGGGAACAGCCCCAGCATTTT. Its translation: CASSVTRAGREQPQHF.